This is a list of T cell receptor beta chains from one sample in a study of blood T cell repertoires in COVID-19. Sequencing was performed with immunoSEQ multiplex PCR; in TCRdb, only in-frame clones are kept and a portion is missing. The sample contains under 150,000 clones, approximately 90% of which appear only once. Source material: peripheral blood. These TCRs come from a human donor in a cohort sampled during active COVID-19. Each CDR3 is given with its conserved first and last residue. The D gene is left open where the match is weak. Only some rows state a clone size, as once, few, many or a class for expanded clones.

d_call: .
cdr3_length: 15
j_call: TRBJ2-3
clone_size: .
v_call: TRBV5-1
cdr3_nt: TGCGCCAGCAGCTTGGACGGGAGAAGCACAGATACGCAGTATTTT
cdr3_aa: CASSLDGRSTDTQYF

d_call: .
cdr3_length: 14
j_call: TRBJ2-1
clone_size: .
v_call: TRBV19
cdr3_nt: TGTGCCAGTAGTATACGCCGGGGGTACAATGAGCAGTTCTTC
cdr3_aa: CASSIRRGYNEQFF

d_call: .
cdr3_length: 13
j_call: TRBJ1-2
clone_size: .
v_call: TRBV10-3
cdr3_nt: TGTGCCGTATCGACAGAAGCTAACTATGGCTACACCTTC
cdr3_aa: CAVSTEANYGYTF

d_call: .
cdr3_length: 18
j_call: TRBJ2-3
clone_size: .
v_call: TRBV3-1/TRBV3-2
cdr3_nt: TGTGCCAGCAGTCACTCATCCCTGGACAGGGACTACACAGATACGCAGTATTTT
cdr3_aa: CASSHSSLDRDYTDTQYF

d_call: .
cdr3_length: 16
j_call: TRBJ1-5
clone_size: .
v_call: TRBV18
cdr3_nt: TGTGCCAGCTCACCACCGGGGGCGCCCCGTAGGCAGCCCCAGCATTTT
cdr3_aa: CASSPPGAPRRQPQHF

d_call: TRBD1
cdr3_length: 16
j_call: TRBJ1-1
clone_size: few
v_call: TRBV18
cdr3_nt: TGTGCCAGCTCACTCGGGACAGGCGACTTGAACACTGAAGCTTTCTTT
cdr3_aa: CASSLGTGDLNTEAFF

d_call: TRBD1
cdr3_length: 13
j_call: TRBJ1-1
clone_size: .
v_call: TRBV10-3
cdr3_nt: TGTGCCATCAAAGGGACAGGGACGACTGAAGCTTTCTTT
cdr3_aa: CAIKGTGTTEAFF

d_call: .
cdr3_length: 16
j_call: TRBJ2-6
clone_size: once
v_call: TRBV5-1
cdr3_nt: TGCGCCAGCAGCTTGGCAGGGGAGCGTGGGGCCAACGTCCTGACTTTC
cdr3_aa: CASSLAGERGANVLTF

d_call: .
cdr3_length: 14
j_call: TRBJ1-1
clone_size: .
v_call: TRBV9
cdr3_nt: TGTGCCAGCAGCGAATCGGTTCTCCACACTGAAGCTTTCTTT
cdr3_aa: CASSESVLHTEAFF

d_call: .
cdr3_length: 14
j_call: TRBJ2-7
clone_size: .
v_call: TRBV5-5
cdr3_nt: TGTGCCAGCGCGGGGACAGCCGCCTCCTACGAGCAGTACTTC
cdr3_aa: CASAGTAASYEQYF

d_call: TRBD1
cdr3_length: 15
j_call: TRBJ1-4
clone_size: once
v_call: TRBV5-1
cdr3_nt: TGCGCCAGCAGCTTGGTAGGGGGCACTAATGAAAAACTGTTTTTT
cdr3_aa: CASSLVGGTNEKLFF

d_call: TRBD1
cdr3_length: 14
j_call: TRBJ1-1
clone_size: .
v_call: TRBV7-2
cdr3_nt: TGTGCCAGCAGCCTGGACAGGGGTATTAATGAAGCTTTCTTT
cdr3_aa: CASSLDRGINEAFF

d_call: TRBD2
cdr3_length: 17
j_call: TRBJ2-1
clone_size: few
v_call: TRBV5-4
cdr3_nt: TGTGCCAGCAGCTTGGAGACGTCTAGCGGGGGGGCCAATGGGCAGTTCTTC
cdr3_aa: CASSLETSSGGANGQFF

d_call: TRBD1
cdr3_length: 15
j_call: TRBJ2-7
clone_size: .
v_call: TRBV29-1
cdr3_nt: TGCAGCGTTGAGAAAGGGACAGGTGTGACCTACGAGCAGTACTTC
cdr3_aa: CSVEKGTGVTYEQYF

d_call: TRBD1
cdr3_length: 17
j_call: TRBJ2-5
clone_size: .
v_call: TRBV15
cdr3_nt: TGTGCCACCAGCAGCCACCCCTCTACAGGGGGCGGGGAGACCCAGTACTTC
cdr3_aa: CATSSHPSTGGGETQYF

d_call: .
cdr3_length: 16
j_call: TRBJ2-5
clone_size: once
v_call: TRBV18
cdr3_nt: TGTGCCAGCTCACCCCTCCCTATTACGGGGGAGGAGACCCAGTACTTC
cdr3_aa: CASSPLPITGEETQYF

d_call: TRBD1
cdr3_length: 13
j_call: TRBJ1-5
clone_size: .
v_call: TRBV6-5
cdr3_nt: TGTGCCAGCAGACAGGGGGTCAATCAGCCCCAGCATTTT
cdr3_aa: CASRQGVNQPQHF

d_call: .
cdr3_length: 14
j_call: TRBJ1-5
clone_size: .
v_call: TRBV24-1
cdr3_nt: TGTGCCACCAGTGATCGGCAGGCAAATCAGCCCCAGCATTTT
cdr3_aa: CATSDRQANQPQHF

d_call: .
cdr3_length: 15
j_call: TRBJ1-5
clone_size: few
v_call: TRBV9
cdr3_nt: TGTGCCAGCAGCCCCTCCGGACTGGGCAATCAGCCCCAGCATTTT
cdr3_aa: CASSPSGLGNQPQHF

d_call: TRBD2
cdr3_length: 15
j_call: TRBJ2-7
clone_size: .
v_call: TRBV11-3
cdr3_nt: TGTGCCAGCAGCTTAGGGACTAGCGGGACCTACGAGCAGTACTTC
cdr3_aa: CASSLGTSGTYEQYF

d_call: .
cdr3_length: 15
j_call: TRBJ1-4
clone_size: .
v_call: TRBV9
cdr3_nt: TGTGCCAGCAGCGTAGGACGTAGCAATAATGAAAAACTGTTTTTT
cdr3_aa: CASSVGRSNNEKLFF

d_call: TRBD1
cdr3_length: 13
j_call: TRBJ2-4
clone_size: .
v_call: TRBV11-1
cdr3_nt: TGTGCCAGTCGGGGACAGGTGAAAAACATTCAGTACTTC
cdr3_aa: CASRGQVKNIQYF

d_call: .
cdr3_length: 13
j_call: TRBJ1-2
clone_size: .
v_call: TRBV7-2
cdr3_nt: TGTGCCAGCCCGGGGGAGGGTCGTCGAGGCTACACCTTC
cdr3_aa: CASPGEGRRGYTF

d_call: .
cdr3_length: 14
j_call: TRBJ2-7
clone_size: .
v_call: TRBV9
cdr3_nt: TGTGCCAGCAGCGTAACCTCCAGTTTCTACGAGCAGTACTTC
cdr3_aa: CASSVTSSFYEQYF

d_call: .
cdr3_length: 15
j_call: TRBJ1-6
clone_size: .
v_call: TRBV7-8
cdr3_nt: TGTGCCAGCAGCCCCGGGGGCGGGGGGGATTCACCCCTCCACTTT
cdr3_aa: CASSPGGGGDSPLHF

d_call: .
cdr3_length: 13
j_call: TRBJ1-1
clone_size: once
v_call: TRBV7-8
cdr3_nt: TGTGCCAGCAGCCCAAGACAGAACACTGAAGCTTTCTTT
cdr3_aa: CASSPRQNTEAFF

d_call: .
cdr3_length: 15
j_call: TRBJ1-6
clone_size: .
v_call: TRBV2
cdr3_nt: TGTGCCAGCAGTGTTGGGCAGGGAGGGAATTCACCCCTCCACTTT
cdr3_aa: CASSVGQGGNSPLHF

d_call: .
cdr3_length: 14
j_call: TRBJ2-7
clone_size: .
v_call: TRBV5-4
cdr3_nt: TGTGCCAGCAGCTTGGGTGCCGTACAGGGTGAGCAGTACTTC
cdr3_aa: CASSLGAVQGEQYF

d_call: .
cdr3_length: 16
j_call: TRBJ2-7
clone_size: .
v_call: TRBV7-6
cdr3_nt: TGTGCCAGCAGCTCCGGCCCGTCACAGGGTCTCTACGAGCAGTACTTC
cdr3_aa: CASSSGPSQGLYEQYF

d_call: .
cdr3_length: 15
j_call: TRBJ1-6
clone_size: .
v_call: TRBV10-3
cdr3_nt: TGTGCCATCACTGCGGAGAGCTCCTATAATTCACCCCTCCACTTT
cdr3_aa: CAITAESSYNSPLHF